The entry below describes one T cell receptor (beta chain). Antigen specificity is unknown. Template switching (which added a universal primer site) was used, and cDNA carried unique molecular identifiers. TCRdb reanalysed the 5' RACE reads using MiXCR and keeps one entry per CDR3 protein. The sample holds more than 350,000 distinct CDR3 sequences, approximately 9.1% seen once. These data belong to a study of identical twins. Study-level results: Out-of-frame alpha sequences common to twins exhibited an excess of low generation probability. Modelling approaches yielded underestimates of out-of-frame TCR alpha sharing between monozygotic twins. Insertion counts were lower in abundant cord blood beta clonotypes, a trend that memory repertoires did not show.

CDR3 size: 14 residues. V gave up 5 bases and J gave up 3 bases, with 11 bases separating them. The V gene's germline CDR1 is SGHVS and CDR2 FNYEAQ. Sequencing was done on a sample of naive T cells sorted from blood. The chain is built from TRBV7-6 and TRBJ1-5, with D uncertain. The clonotype was recovered from a woman in her 50s in good health. CDR3 sequence reads: CASSQRGFNQPQHF. The DNA of the CDR3 is TGTGCCAGCAGCCAGCGGGGTTTCAATCAGCCCCAGCATTTT.